This T cell receptor (beta chain) was observed in a study of blood T cell repertoires in COVID-19. This clone was seen only a few times. Study processing details: From reference gene primer amplification, estimates of nucleated cell counts were derived. TCRdb's copy holds only in-frame clones and misses some; the assay was immunoSEQ multiplex PCR. V, J and clone size were drawn from that table, and D and trimming were deduced from the DNA. The sample contains about 190,000 clones, roughly four fifths of which appear only once. CDR1 is SGHTS, CDR2 YDEGEE, per germline. This CDR3 has 15 residues. Trimming took 4 bases from V and 9 from J; bases not matched to a gene: 12.

The chain carries TRBV5-8 and TRBJ2-1; 8 bases are shared with TRBD1. Material: peripheral blood. The clonotype comes from a woman between 40 and 50 years old with acute or convalescent COVID-19. As DNA, the CDR3 is TGTGCCAGCAGCCCAACCGGGACAGGAGGGGTTGAGCAGTTCTTC. Translating it yields CASSPTGTGGVEQFF.